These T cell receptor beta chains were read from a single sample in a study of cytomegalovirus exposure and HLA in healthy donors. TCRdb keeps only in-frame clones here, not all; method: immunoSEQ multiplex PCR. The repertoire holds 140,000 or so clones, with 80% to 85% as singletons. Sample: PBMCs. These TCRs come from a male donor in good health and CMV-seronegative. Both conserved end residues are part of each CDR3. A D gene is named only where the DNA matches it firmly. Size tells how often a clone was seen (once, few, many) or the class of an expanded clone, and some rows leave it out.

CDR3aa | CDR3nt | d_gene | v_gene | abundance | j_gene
CARTPRGTYQETQYF | TGTGCCAGGACCCCCAGGGGCACGTACCAAGAGACCCAGTACTTC | - | TRBV2 | - | TRBJ2-5
CASSGTGGNSPLHF | TGTGCCAGCAGTGGTACAGGGGGGAATTCACCCCTCCACTTT | TRBD1 | TRBV2 | - | TRBJ1-6
CASSTPFGAGGLLTQYF | TGTGCCAGCAGCACACCCTTCGGGGCGGGAGGCCTATTGACCCAGTACTTC | TRBD2 | TRBV28 | - | TRBJ2-5
CASSSPDRADTQYF | TGTGCCAGCAGCTCCCCGGACAGGGCAGATACGCAGTATTTT | TRBD1 | TRBV6-5 | - | TRBJ2-3
CASSQPGLAMETQYF | TGTGCCAGCAGCCAGCCGGGACTAGCGATGGAGACCCAGTACTTC | TRBD2 | TRBV4-2 | once | TRBJ2-5
CASSIGNSGDPSYNEQFF | TGTGCCAGTAGTATAGGAAACAGCGGGGACCCCTCCTACAATGAGCAGTTCTTC | TRBD2 | TRBV19 | - | TRBJ2-1
CASSLGGTSGGFTDTQYF | TGTGCCAGCAGCTTAGGGGGGACTAGCGGGGGTTTCACAGATACGCAGTATTTT | TRBD2 | TRBV7-2 | - | TRBJ2-3
CASSPLDRGSGNTIYF | TGTGCCAGCTCACCCCTCGACAGGGGGTCTGGAAACACCATATATTTT | TRBD1 | TRBV18 | - | TRBJ1-3
CASSGTGGTEAFF | TGTGCCAGCAGTGGGACAGGGGGCACTGAAGCTTTCTTT | TRBD1 | TRBV28 | - | TRBJ1-1
CASNGGRDSNQPQHF | TGTGCCAGCAACGGGGGACGTGATAGCAATCAGCCCCAGCATTTT | - | TRBV2 | - | TRBJ1-5
CASSLQGLAGGLYNEQFF | TGTGCCAGCAGCTTACAAGGACTAGCGGGGGGCCTCTACAATGAGCAGTTCTTC | TRBD2 | TRBV7-2 | - | TRBJ2-1
CASSPIDRTTEAFF | TGTGCCAGCTCACCGATCGACAGGACCACTGAAGCTTTCTTT | - | TRBV18 | once | TRBJ1-1
CASKKAGVSYNEQFF | TGTGCCAGCAAAAAAGCGGGAGTATCCTACAATGAGCAGTTCTTC | TRBD2 | TRBV28 | - | TRBJ2-1
CASSHDREIYNEQFF | TGTGCCAGCAGTCATGACAGGGAGATCTACAATGAGCAGTTCTTC | TRBD1 | TRBV6-5 | - | TRBJ2-1
CASSGSWDSLYEQYF | TGTGCCAGCAGCGGATCCTGGGACAGCCTCTACGAGCAGTACTTC | TRBD1 | TRBV7-9 | - | TRBJ2-7
CASSYSWTGGHEQYF | TGTGCCAGCAGTTACTCCTGGACAGGGGGACACGAGCAGTACTTC | TRBD1 | TRBV6-5 | - | TRBJ2-7